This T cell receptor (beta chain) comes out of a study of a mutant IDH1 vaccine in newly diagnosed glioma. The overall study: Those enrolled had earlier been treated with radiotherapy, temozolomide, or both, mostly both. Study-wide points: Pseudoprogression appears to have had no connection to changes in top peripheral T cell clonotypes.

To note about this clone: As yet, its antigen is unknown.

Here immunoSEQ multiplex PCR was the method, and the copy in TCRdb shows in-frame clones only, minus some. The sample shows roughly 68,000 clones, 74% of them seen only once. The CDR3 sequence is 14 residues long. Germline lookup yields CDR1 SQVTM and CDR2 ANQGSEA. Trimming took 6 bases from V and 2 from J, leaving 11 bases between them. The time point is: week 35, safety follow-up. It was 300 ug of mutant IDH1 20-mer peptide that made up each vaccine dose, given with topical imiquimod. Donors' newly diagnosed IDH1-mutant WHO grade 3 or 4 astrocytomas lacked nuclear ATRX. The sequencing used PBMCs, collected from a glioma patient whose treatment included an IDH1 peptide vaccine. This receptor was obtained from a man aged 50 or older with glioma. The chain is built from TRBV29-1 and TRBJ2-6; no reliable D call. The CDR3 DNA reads TGCAGCGTCGCCGACACTCCTGGGGCCAACGTCCTGACTTTC. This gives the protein CSVADTPGANVLTF.